This T cell receptor (beta chain) emerged from a study of T-cell reconstitution after alpha-beta-depleted transplantation in children. Unique molecular identifiers were incorporated into the prepared TCRbeta library. TCRdb passed the PCR reads through MiXCR, listing each CDR3 protein once. The table lists about 250,000 distinct CDR3 sequences, about 24% of them singletons. The CDR3 is 12 amino acids. Germline V gene sequence: CDR1 MNHEY, CDR2 SMNVEV (reference sequence). Between the trimmed V and J ends, which lost 3 bases and 7 bases, there was a span of 10 bases. This clonotype was found many times. Its antigen is as yet unknown. Study-level points and caveats: Counts and diversity of T cells one year after transplant came mostly from newly produced T cells. Some patients owed their high day-60 TCRbeta diversity to surviving recipient T cells and thymic progenitors. Expanded graft clones, several hundred of them, were reportedly the source of alpha-beta T cells about two months after transplant.

This TCR was recovered from a female patient between 2 and 15 years old who had a stem cell transplant for congenital amegakaryocytic thrombocytopenia, so the T cells may come from the graft donor. The specimen comprised PBMCs, mostly from graft donor cells, sampled 360 days after TCRalphabeta/CD19-depleted stem cell transplant. The V and J genes are TRBV27 and TRBJ2-7; maybe TRBD1 (6 bases). The CDR3 here is CASSFITGEQYF. The CDR3, as DNA: TGTGCCAGCAGTTTTATCACAGGGGAGCAGTACTTC.